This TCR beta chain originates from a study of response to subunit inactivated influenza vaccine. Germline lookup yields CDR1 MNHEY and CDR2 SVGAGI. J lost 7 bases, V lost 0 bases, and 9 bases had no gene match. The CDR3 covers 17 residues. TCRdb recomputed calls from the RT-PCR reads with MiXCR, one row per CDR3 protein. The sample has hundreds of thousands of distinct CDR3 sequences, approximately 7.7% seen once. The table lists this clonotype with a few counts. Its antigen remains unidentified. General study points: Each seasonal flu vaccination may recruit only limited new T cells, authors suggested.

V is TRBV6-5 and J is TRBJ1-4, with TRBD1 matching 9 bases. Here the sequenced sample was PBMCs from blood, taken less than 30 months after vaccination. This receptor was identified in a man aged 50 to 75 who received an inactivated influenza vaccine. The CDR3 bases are TGTGCCAGCAGTTACTCGTACAGGGGGCTTCGGGGTGAAAAACTGTTTTTT. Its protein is CASSYSYRGLRGEKLFF.